Below are 6 T cell receptor beta chains sequenced from a single sample in a study of T cell changes during pregnancy in multiple sclerosis. The assay was immunoSEQ multiplex PCR, and TCRdb's table has in-frame clones only and misses some. The sample lists around 21,000 clones, around 89% occurring once. The sequencing here drew on CD8+ T cells from peripheral blood mononuclear cells, taken in the first trimester of pregnancy. The receptor set was obtained from a female donor with multiple sclerosis, enrolled in a pregnancy study.

Regarding this clone: Other DNA sequences in this specimen translate into the identical CDR3. This chain links TRBV27 with TRBJ2-2, with 12 bases fitting TRBD2. CDR1 is MNHEY, CDR2 SMNVEV, per germline (reference sequence). J lost 4 bases, V lost 5 bases, and 5 bases had no gene match. The CDR3 covers 16 residues. CDR3 in amino acids: CASSPPTSGGTGELFF. As DNA, the CDR3 is TGTGCCAGCAGTCCGCCGACTAGCGGGGGCACCGGGGAGCTGTTTTTT.

The J gene is TRBJ2-7, the V gene TRBV4-3; no firm D call. V gave up 1 base and J gave up 1 base, with 8 bases separating them. There are 14 residues in the CDR3. The germline CDR1 and CDR2 sequences are LGHNA and YSLEER. The CDR3 nucleotides read TGCGCCAGCAGCCAAGGACTTCCATCCTACGAGCAGTACTTC. This sequence encodes CASSQGLPSYEQYF.

This chain joins TRBV5-6 and TRBJ2-7; possible D gene TRBD2, 5 bases. The CDR3 runs 15 residues. Trimming left V 2 bases short and J 0 bases short, with 12 bases between. Per germline, CDR1 SGHDT and CDR2 YYEEEE. This CDR3 is CASSLTPEGSYEQYF. The CDR3 bases are TGTGCCAGCAGCTTAACTCCCGAGGGCTCCTACGAGCAGTACTTC.

The chain is built from TRBV7-6 and TRBJ2-7, with 7 bases lining up with TRBD2. CDR3 length: 16 residues. V lost 5 bases and J lost 2; bases outside the gene matches: 12. Per germline, CDR1 SGHVS and CDR2 FNYEAQ. The DNA for the CDR3 is TGTGCCAGCAGCGTCCAACCGGGACTACTTACCTACGAGCAGTACTTC. Its protein is CASSVQPGLLTYEQYF.

This clone is large by share. This rearrangement joins TRBV29-1 to TRBJ2-2; 9 nucleotides align to TRBD1. This CDR3 has 14 amino acids. CDR1 SQVTM and CDR2 ANQGSEA come from the germline V gene. The trim removed 5 bases at V and 3 bases at J, leaving 4 bases unmatched. The CDR3 sequence: CSVRTGVDTGELFF. Written as DNA, the CDR3 is TGCAGCGTTCGGACAGGGGTCGACACCGGGGAGCTGTTTTTT.

The genes are TRBV10-3 and TRBJ1-2; D not certain. Germline CDR1 reads ENHRY; CDR2 reads SYGVKD. There are 16 residues in the CDR3. Trimming left V 2 bases short and J 0 bases short, with 13 bases between. The DNA of the CDR3 is TGTGCCATCAGTGAGCCCACCCGGGGTTCTAACTATGGCTACACCTTC. It is translated as CAISEPTRGSNYGYTF.